A single sample gave rise to the 23 T cell receptor beta chains below, sequenced in a study of blood T cell repertoires in COVID-19. Using immunoSEQ multiplex PCR, the repertoire was profiled, and TCRdb retains in-frame clones only, with some absent. The data hold about 310,000 clones, with about nine tenths observed a single time. The sequenced sample consisted of peripheral blood. Receptors originate from a man over 45 with active or convalescent COVID-19.

The chain joins TRBV6-2 or TRBV6-3 to TRBJ2-7; 10 bases match TRBD1. The CDR3 has 14 residues. Germline CDR1 reads MNHEY; CDR2 reads SVGEGT. V lost 6 bases and J lost 5; bases outside the gene matches: 7. The CDR3 loop is CASSPGQGYDEQYF. For the CDR3, the DNA is TGTGCCAGCAGCCCGGGACAGGGGTATGACGAGCAGTACTTC.

This chain uses TRBV5-1 with TRBJ1-1; D is perhaps TRBD1 (5 bases). The CDR3 spans 15 residues. The V gene's germline CDR1 is SGHRS and CDR2 YFSETQ. Trimming took 2 bases from V and 1 from J, leaving 12 bases between them. As DNA, the CDR3 is TGCGCCAGCAGCTTAATCCCTGGACAGAACACTGAAGCTTTCTTT. Its translation is CASSLIPGQNTEAFF.

The CDR3 DNA is TGCGCCAGCAGCCCCCTTTTGACAGGTCACTCCTACGAGCAGTACTTC. Translated: CASSPLLTGHSYEQYF. The rearrangement joins TRBV5-1 to TRBJ2-7; a weak D match, TRBD1 (6 bases). CDR1 SGHRS and CDR2 YFSETQ come from the germline V gene. The CDR3 has 16 residues. V shed 4 bases and J shed 0 bases, with 17 bases lying between them.

The V call is TRBV29-1, the J call TRBJ2-7, with D perhaps TRBD1 (5 bases). This CDR3 comprises 17 residues. Trimming took off 6 bases at V and 4 bases at J, with 28 bases between the two ends. Germline values: CDR1 SQVTM, CDR2 ANQGSEA. The CDR3 protein is CSVIKGVGLPITYEQYF. CDR3 bases: TGCAGCGTGATAAAAGGTGTGGGGCTCCCAATTACATACGAGCAGTACTTC.

The chain couples TRBV15 to TRBJ2-1, with 10 nucleotides matching TRBD1. V dropped 2 bases and J dropped 7; count of bases not matched to a gene: 2. This CDR3 has 14 residues. CDR1 and CDR2 (germline): LNHNV, YYDKDF (reference sequence). The CDR3 region is CATSRRQGANEQFF. The DNA of the CDR3 is TGTGCCACCAGCAGACGACAGGGGGCGAATGAGCAGTTCTTC.

The chain joins TRBV27 to TRBJ2-3; tentatively, D is TRBD2 (5 bases). This CDR3 region has 14 residues. Germline V gives CDR1 MNHEY, CDR2 SMNVEV (reference sequence). V was trimmed by 3 bases and J by 6 bases, leaving 13 bases between them. CDR3 sequence: CASSFRAVADTQYF. The CDR3 DNA sequence: TGTGCCAGCAGTTTCCGAGCGGTTGCCGATACGCAGTATTTT.

The chain combines TRBV19 with TRBJ1-2; D is possibly TRBD1 (5 bases). CDR1 is LNHDA and CDR2 is SQIVND in the germline V gene (reference sequence). The CDR3 loop spans 13 amino acids. V gave up 7 bases and J gave up 6 bases, with 15 bases separating them. The CDR3 loop is CASIRQGGHGYTF. CDR3 coding DNA: TGTGCCAGTATTCGTCAGGGAGGCCATGGCTACACCTTC. The complete variable domain, with remaining parts taken from reference TRBV19 and TRBJ1-2, reads DGGITQSPKYLFRKEGQNVTLSCEQNLNHDAMYWYRQDPGQGLRLIYYSQIVNDFQKGDIAEGYSVSREKKESFPLTVTSAQKNPTAFYLCASIRQGGHGYTFGSGTRLTVV.

The chain is built from TRBV6-5 and TRBJ1-5, with D hard to call. Trimming removed 0 bases from V and 3 bases from J, with 9 bases in between. This CDR3 comprises 15 residues. CDR1 MNHEY and CDR2 SVGAGI come from the germline V gene. DNA of the CDR3: TGTGCCAGCAGTTACTCGGTTACTAACAATCAGCCCCAGCATTTT. Its translation is CASSYSVTNNQPQHF.

The chain employs TRBV4-1 and TRBJ1-1; tentative D call: TRBD1 (5 bases). V was cut by 5 bases and J by 5 bases, with 15 bases left in between. CDR3 length equals 14 residues. Germline CDR1 MGHRA, CDR2 YSYEKL. The CDR3 loop reads CASSAPTQGTEAFF. Here the CDR3 DNA reads TGCGCCAGCAGCGCACCAACTCAGGGTACTGAAGCTTTCTTT.

The V gene is TRBV12-2, the J gene TRBJ2-1; the table's D call of TRBD2 was not tested on the DNA. TRBV12-2 is classified as a pseudogene. The CDR3 is 15 amino acids. CDR3 sequence (DNA): TGTGCAAGTCGCTTGGGGCTAGCGGGGCTCTATGAGCAGTTCTTC. Translated: CASRLGLAGLYEQFF.

The chain combines TRBV27 with TRBJ1-2, with no clear D. The CDR3 loop spans 15 amino acids. The V end was cut by 6 bases, the J end by 5 bases, with 19 bases between. Germline-derived CDR1 and CDR2 are MNHEY and SMNVEV (reference sequence). CDR3 residues: CASRRAGNEVYGYTF. The CDR3 coding sequence is TGTGCCAGCAGAAGAGCGGGGAATGAGGTTTATGGCTACACCTTC.

This clone was recorded a few times. The V gene is TRBV5-1, the J gene TRBJ2-1; 15 bases match TRBD2. Germline CDR1 SGHRS, CDR2 YFSETQ. The CDR3 spans 18 residues. The V segment lost 0 bases and the J segment 0 bases; nucleotides outside the gene matches: 1. CDR3 coding DNA: TGCGCCAGCAGCTTGGGGACTAGCGGGAGGGCCTCCTACAATGAGCAGTTCTTC. Residues: CASSLGTSGRASYNEQFF.

This clone was seen once. The chain links TRBV7-2 to TRBJ1-3; possible D gene TRBD1, 5 bases. V was pared by 5 bases and J by 4 bases, with 15 bases between. This CDR3 region has 15 residues. Germline assignment: CDR1 SGHTA and CDR2 FQGNSA. The CDR3, as DNA: TGTGCCAGCAGCCCCGGGGGTTCTTCCGGAAACACCATATATTTT. It specifies CASSPGGSSGNTIYF.

This chain joins TRBV4-2 and TRBJ1-5; TRBD1 agrees at 7 bases. V dropped 3 bases and J dropped 7; count of bases not matched to a gene: 9. This CDR3 spans 15 amino acids. Germline V gene sequence: CDR1 LGHNA, CDR2 YNFKEQ. The CDR3, as DNA: TGTGCCAGCAGCCAGAAGCAGGGGGATTTACAGCCCCAGCATTTT. Its translation: CASSQKQGDLQPQHF.

This clone has a single count. V is TRBV2 and J is TRBJ2-5; no clear D gene. The length of the CDR3 is 12 residues. V shed 5 bases and J shed 4 bases, with 8 bases lying between them. Germline CDR1 reads SNHLY; CDR2 reads FYNNEI. The CDR3 sequence: CASSLGVETQYF. The CDR3 DNA follows: TGTGCCAGCAGTCTAGGCGTAGAGACCCAGTACTTC.

This clone was counted between two and nine times. This chain uses TRBV3-1 (or the pseudogene TRBV3-2) with TRBJ1-2, with 11 nucleotides matching TRBD1. In germline, CDR1 is LGHDT, CDR2 YNNKEL (reference sequence). The CDR3 runs to 13 residues. The V segment lost 2 bases and the J segment 12 bases; nucleotides outside the gene matches: 5. Here the CDR3 reads CASSQRTGGAHTF. CDR3 in DNA: TGTGCCAGCAGCCAACGGACAGGGGGCGCCCACACCTTC.

In DNA, the CDR3 is TGTGCCAGCAGCTTAGTTAGAAGCACAGATACGCAGTATTTT. Its translation is CASSLVRSTDTQYF. The genes are TRBV7-9 and TRBJ2-3; unclear D gene. The CDR3 runs to 14 residues. Trimming left V 1 base short and J 0 bases short, with 5 bases between. In germline, CDR1 is SEHNR, CDR2 FQNEAQ (reference sequence).

This sequence joins TRBV2 and TRBJ2-7; D unresolved. The germline gives CDR1 SNHLY, CDR2 FYNNEI. The CDR3 sequence is 11 residues long. V shed 7 bases and J shed 7 bases, with 11 bases lying between them. The CDR3 spells CASTTTGEQYF. DNA of the CDR3: TGTGCCAGCACTACGACTGGAGAGCAGTACTTC.

The chain uses TRBV5-1 and TRBJ1-2, with a possible D match to TRBD1 (6 bases). The CDR3 totals 14 residues. V gave up 2 bases and J gave up 0 bases, with 8 bases separating them. In germline, CDR1 is SGHRS, CDR2 YFSETQ. The CDR3 region is CASSFGQPNYGYTF. CDR3 coding DNA: TGCGCCAGCAGCTTCGGACAGCCTAACTATGGCTACACCTTC.

The chain is built from TRBV2 and TRBJ1-2; a possible D gene is TRBD1 (6 bases). The V and J ends lost 10 bases and 2 bases respectively, with 8 bases between them. The CDR3 is made up of 11 amino acids. Germline CDR1 reads SNHLY; CDR2 reads FYNNEI. CDR3 DNA: TGTGCCATAGACAGGAACTATGGCTACACCTTC. Translated: CAIDRNYGYTF.

The chain combines TRBV7-2 with TRBJ2-5; TRBD2 aligns across 12 bases. V dropped 4 bases and J dropped 5; count of bases not matched to a gene: 8. This CDR3 contains 16 residues. Looked up from germline, CDR1 is SGHTA and CDR2 is FQGNSA. This CDR3 is CASSSTLAGGLETQYF. The CDR3 bases are TGTGCCAGCAGCTCGACACTAGCGGGGGGCCTGGAGACCCAGTACTTC. The whole variable domain, remainder taken from reference TRBV7-2 and TRBJ2-5, is GAGVSQSPSNKVTEKGKDVELRCDPISGHTALYWYRQSLGQGLEFLIYFQGNSAPDKSGLPSDRFSAERTGGSVSTLTIQRTQQEDSAVYLCASSSTLAGGLETQYFGPGTRLLVL.

J is TRBJ1-5 and V is TRBV6-2 or TRBV6-3, with a tentative D call TRBD1 (5 bases). The germline V and J ends were trimmed by 2 bases and 4 bases, with 15 bases remaining between them. This CDR3 has 16 amino acids. Germline CDR1 reads MNHEY; CDR2 reads SVGEGT. Here the CDR3 DNA reads TGTGCCAGCAGTTACCCTATAATCAGGGTAAATCAGCCCCAGCATTTT. Residues: CASSYPIIRVNQPQHF.

The sample holds one count of this clone. The genes are TRBV27 and TRBJ2-3, with 7 positions matching TRBD1. This CDR3 has 16 residues. The V gene end was trimmed by 2 bases and the J gene end by 5 bases; junction bases not matched to a gene: 10. Germline lookup yields CDR1 MNHEY and CDR2 SMNVEV (reference sequence). In DNA, the CDR3 is TGTGCCAGCAGTTTAGATTTGGCAGGGGGTATAGATACGCAGTATTTT. This gives the protein CASSLDLAGGIDTQYF.